A single sample is the source of the 26 T cell receptor beta chains below, sequenced in a study of regulatory T cells in long-lasting Graves disease (dated by TCRdb to the early 2020s). The time point label, as the study defines it: newly diagnosed GD, antithyroid drugs for less than 3 months. For both TCR sequencing and RNA sequencing, RNA was extracted from PBMCs using TRIzol. Libraries came from multiplex PCR. Sequenced using an Illumina HiSeq 4000. To build TCR beta libraries, CDR3 regions were amplified by Arm-PCR using iRepertoire HTBI primers. The public reads were reprocessed in TCRdb via fastp at Q25 and MiXCR, keeping in-frame beta chains. Rows with one shared CDR3 protein collapse into an entry with the most common genes and DNA. Here the sample has 530,000 or so distinct CDR3 sequences; roughly 13% occur a single time. The ten top clones hold roughly 10% of the sample. This sample was shared with a second study, whose subject was T cells in Graves' hyperthyroidism and ophthalmopathy.

The starting material was peripheral blood mononuclear cells (PBMCs), obtained at new diagnosis, from a patient treated with antithyroid drugs. The receptors stem from a man aged 25-45 years with Graves disease. Donor details come from another sample of the same person, matched by shared clones.

The chain has TRBV7-9 and TRBJ1-4; perhaps TRBD1 as D (5 bases). The CDR3 contains 13 residues. The V end lost 5 bases, the J end lost 3 bases, and 7 bases lay between the germline ends. Looked up from germline, CDR1 is SEHNR and CDR2 is FQNEAQ (reference sequence). CDR3 in DNA: TGTGCCAGCAGCCGACAGCCTAATGAAAAACTGTTTTTT. Protein: CASSRQPNEKLFF.

This clonotype was seen a few times. The V call is TRBV10-3, the J call TRBJ2-5, with a possible D match to TRBD2 (5 bases). Germline V gene lookup returns CDR1 ENHRY and CDR2 SYGVKD. This CDR3 spans 16 amino acids. With 2 bases removed from V and 2 bases from J, the gap between germline ends came to 15 bases. The CDR3 DNA sequence: TGTGCCATCAGTGAGGGCAGGCGACTACAACAAGAGACCCAGTACTTC. Translated: CAISEGRRLQQETQYF.

This clonotype was seen many times. This chain joins TRBV12-3 or TRBV12-4 and TRBJ2-7; 7 nucleotides agree with TRBD2. The CDR3 loop spans 13 amino acids. J gave up 6 bases and V 5 bases, and 7 bases lay outside the gene matches. DNA for the CDR3: TGTGCCAGCAGTGCGGGGAGGGCCTCCGAGCAGTACTTC. Amino acid sequence: CASSAGRASEQYF.

Only a few counts were recorded for this clonotype. The chain joins TRBV5-4 to TRBJ2-2, with D maybe TRBD2 (6 bases). The V and J ends lost 7 bases and 4 bases respectively, with 8 bases between them. Per the germline V gene, CDR1 is SGHNT and CDR2 is YYREEE (reference sequence). This CDR3 has 12 amino acids. The CDR3 region has the DNA TGTGCCAGCGTTAGCGGCACCGGGGAGCTGTTTTTT. The encoded protein is CASVSGTGELFF.

The chain links TRBV6-2 or TRBV6-3 to TRBJ2-5; 7 nucleotides line up with TRBD1. The CDR3 consists of 14 residues. Germline CDR1 MNHEY, CDR2 SVGEGT. Trimming at V came to 5 bases and at J to 9 bases, leaving 12 bases not matched to a gene. DNA for the CDR3: TGTGCCAGCAGTCCCGGGACAGCGCCAACGGCCCAGTACTTC. It specifies CASSPGTAPTAQYF.

Concerning this clonotype: The final CDR3 position lacks the conserved phenylalanine or tryptophan, pointing to a likely read error. This chain connects TRBV10-3 to TRBJ2-7; D may be TRBD1 or TRBD2 (5 bases each). Germline CDR1 reads ENHRY; CDR2 reads SYGVKD. Trimming shortened V by 2 bases and J by 2 bases, and 10 bases separated the two germline ends. CDR3 size: 14 residues. CDR3 DNA: TGTGCCATCAGTGAGCTATGGGGGACCTACGAGCAGTACCTC. Translating it yields CAISELWGTYEQYL.

This clonotype was recorded at least ten times. The chain joins TRBV14 to TRBJ2-5; the D gene is possibly TRBD2 (5 bases). Trimming pared 1 base from V and 7 bases from J, leaving 10 bases between. The germline gives CDR1 SGHDN, CDR2 FVKESK. The CDR3 extends over 13 amino acids. The CDR3, as DNA: TGTGCCAGCAGCCAAGCTGGAGGAGGGACCCAGTACTTC. Protein: CASSQAGGGTQYF.

This rearrangement joins TRBV7-9 to TRBJ1-4; D ambiguous. CDR3 length: 12 amino acids. CDR1 is SEHNR and CDR2 is FQNEAQ in the germline V gene (reference sequence). V shed 3 bases and J shed 5 bases, with 4 bases lying between them. DNA of the CDR3: TGTGCCAGCAGCTTGAGGAATGAAAAACTGTTTTTT. Translation gives CASSLRNEKLFF.

This clonotype was recorded a few times. This chain uses TRBV7-9 with TRBJ1-1; TRBD1 agrees at 8 bases. The CDR3 extends over 15 amino acids. The V and J ends lost 3 bases and 7 bases, in that order; junction bases with no gene match: 10. Germline CDR1 SEHNR, CDR2 FQNEAQ (reference sequence). CDR3: CASSFNTGGSGEAFF. CDR3 bases: TGTGCCAGCAGCTTTAATACAGGGGGGTCGGGTGAAGCTTTCTTT.

This clonotype was recorded at least ten times. The rearrangement uses TRBV5-1 and TRBJ1-6, with D possibly TRBD1 on 5 matching bases. Trimming took off 0 bases at V and 8 bases at J, with 9 bases between the two ends. The germline gives CDR1 SGHRS, CDR2 YFSETQ. CDR3 size: 14 residues. In DNA form, the CDR3 reads TGCGCCAGCAGCTTGGCCGCCAGGGATTCACCCCTCCACTTT. Its protein product is CASSLAARDSPLHF.

This clonotype was picked up many times. The CDR3: CASRFSPGANVLTF. The DNA of the CDR3 is TGTGCCAGCAGGTTCTCGCCGGGGGCCAACGTCCTGACTTTC. The chain carries TRBV12-3 or TRBV12-4 and TRBJ2-6; no definite D call. This CDR3 comprises 14 residues. Trimming left V 6 bases short and J 4 bases short, with 10 bases between.

The chain couples TRBV10-2 to TRBJ2-2; TRBD2 matches at 15 bases. V was pared by 5 bases and J by 6 bases, with 1 base of the junction left unmatched. The germline V gene has CDR1 WSHSY and CDR2 SAAADI. The CDR3 contains 15 residues. This chain's CDR3 is CASSWTSGRAGELFF. In DNA form, the CDR3 reads TGCGCCAGCAGTTGGACTAGCGGGAGGGCCGGGGAGCTGTTTTTT.

The V gene is TRBV12-3 or TRBV12-4, the J gene TRBJ1-5; D not resolved. This CDR3 contains 16 residues. Trimming removed 5 bases from V and 6 bases from J, with 20 bases in between. The CDR3: CASSTDPTLNSQPQHF. CDR3 bases: TGTGCCAGCAGTACGGACCCGACTCTAAATTCTCAGCCCCAGCATTTT.

This chain uses TRBV10-1 with TRBJ2-5; a possible D gene is TRBD2 (6 bases). CDR3 length equals 14 residues. CDR1 is WNHNN, CDR2 SYGVQD, per germline (reference sequence). Trimming took off 0 bases at V and 2 bases at J, with 7 bases between the two ends. The CDR3 sequence is CASSESAGQETQYF. Written as DNA, the CDR3 is TGCGCCAGCAGTGAGTCGGCGGGGCAAGAGACCCAGTACTTC.

The chain employs TRBV5-5 and TRBJ2-7; D may match TRBD1 or TRBD2 (5 bases each). Looked up from germline, CDR1 is SGHKS and CDR2 is YYEKEE (reference sequence). The V and J ends lost 2 bases and 0 bases respectively, with 12 bases between them. This CDR3 has 15 amino acids. CDR3 DNA sequence: TGTGCCAGCAGCTTAAGGGACGTGGGCTCCTACGAGCAGTACTTC. Its protein is CASSLRDVGSYEQYF. Combining the CDR3 with reference TRBV5-5 and TRBJ2-7 gives the whole variable domain DAGVTQSPTHLIKTRGQQVTLRCSPISGHKSVSWYQQVLGQGPQFIFQYYEKEERGRGNFPDRFSARQFPNYSSELNVNALLLGDSALYLCASSLRDVGSYEQYFGPGTRLTVT.

This clonotype has at least ten counts. This sequence joins TRBV5-1 and TRBJ2-7, with D unresolved. The germline V gene encodes CDR1 SGHRS and CDR2 YFSETQ. V was cut by 5 bases and J by 7 bases, with 10 bases left in between. This CDR3 contains 11 residues. The CDR3 here is CASRLNREQYF. The CDR3 nucleotides read TGCGCCAGCAGATTGAACAGAGAGCAGTACTTC.

This clonotype was recorded a few times. The V and J genes are TRBV15 and TRBJ1-2; 8 nucleotides match TRBD1. V shed 2 bases and J 7 bases; nucleotides not matched to a gene: 9. Germline values: CDR1 LNHNV, CDR2 YYDKDF (reference sequence). The CDR3 is made up of 15 amino acids. The CDR3: CATSRLTDREVGYTF. The CDR3 nucleotides are TGTGCCACCAGCAGATTGACGGACAGGGAGGTTGGCTACACCTTC.

This clonotype has only a few counts. The J gene is TRBJ1-5, the V gene TRBV6-2 or TRBV6-3; tentative D call: TRBD1 (5 bases). Germline assignment: CDR1 MNHEY and CDR2 SVGEGT. V lost 0 bases and J lost 8, with 8 bases in between. The CDR3 is 13 residues long. CDR3 in amino acids: CASSYSVGEPQHF. The CDR3, as DNA: TGTGCCAGCAGTTACTCTGTGGGGGAGCCCCAGCATTTT.

The V call is TRBV6-5, the J call TRBJ2-7; TRBD2 aligns across 12 bases. Germline V gene sequence: CDR1 MNHEY, CDR2 SVGAGI. Germline trimming cut 0 bases from V and 2 bases from J; bases unmatched to any gene: 5. The CDR3 contains 17 residues. The CDR3 DNA sequence: TGTGCCAGCAGTTACTCCCTCTGGACTAGCGGGACCTACGAGCAGTACTTC. This gives the protein CASSYSLWTSGTYEQYF.

This clonotype has at least ten counts. V gene TRBV12-3 or TRBV12-4 combines with J gene TRBJ2-3, with D tentatively TRBD1 or TRBD2 (5 bases each). This CDR3 comprises 15 residues. V was clipped by 5 bases and J by 0 bases, with 12 bases between them. In DNA, the CDR3 is TGTGCCAGCAGTCTCTGGGGGTCCAGCACAGATACGCAGTATTTT. It codes for CASSLWGSSTDTQYF.

The table lists this clonotype with a few counts. J is TRBJ2-7 and V is TRBV7-8, with D possibly matching TRBD2 (7 bases). The germline V gene has CDR1 SGHVS and CDR2 FQNEAQ. The V end lost 6 bases, the J end lost 4 bases, and 22 bases lay between the germline ends. CDR3 size: 16 residues. CDR3 in DNA: TGTGCCAGCAGTGGGGGGCTAGCGGCAGACCTTTACGAGCAGTACTTC. As protein: CASSGGLAADLYEQYF.

Ten or more counts support this clonotype. The DNA for the CDR3 is TGCAGTGCCATAAAAGGGACGGATAACCAAGAGACCCAGTACTTC. Residues: CSAIKGTDNQETQYF. V is TRBV20-1 and J is TRBJ2-5, with D perhaps given as TRBD1 or TRBD2 (5 bases each). The germline V gene encodes CDR1 DFQATT and CDR2 SNEGSKA (reference sequence). The CDR3 has 15 residues. Trimming shortened V by 6 bases and J by 0 bases, and 17 bases separated the two germline ends.

This clonotype was counted many times. This chain connects TRBV6-2 or TRBV6-3 to TRBJ2-5; tentative D call: TRBD1 (6 bases). Per germline, CDR1 MNHEY and CDR2 SVGEGT. V dropped 2 bases and J dropped 3 bases, with 13 bases sitting between them. The CDR3 extends over 15 amino acids. CDR3 sequence: CASSYGQGQEETQYF. CDR3 bases: TGTGCCAGCAGTTACGGTCAGGGGCAAGAAGAGACCCAGTACTTC.

This clonotype showed up just a few times. This chain joins TRBV5-5 and TRBJ2-2; no reliable D call. Trimming removed 4 bases from V and 5 bases from J, with 15 bases in between. CDR1 SGHKS and CDR2 YYEKEE come from the germline V gene (reference sequence). This CDR3 is built from 15 residues. This CDR3 reads CASSPEPHQTGELFF. CDR3 coding DNA: TGTGCCAGCAGCCCCGAACCCCACCAGACCGGGGAGCTGTTTTTT.

Many counts were recorded for this clonotype. This sequence joins TRBV12-3 or TRBV12-4 and TRBJ2-2; D not resolved. V shed 2 bases and J shed 6 bases, with 10 bases lying between them. The CDR3 runs to 14 residues. As DNA, the CDR3 is TGTGCCAGCAGTTTAACCGACGGTGCCGGGGAGCTGTTTTTT. Its protein product is CASSLTDGAGELFF.

About this clonotype: A read error may account for a junction end that differs from germline. The chain combines TRBV7-2 with TRBJ2-5; 16 nucleotides agree with TRBD2. The V gene's germline CDR1 is SGHTA and CDR2 FQGNSA. The CDR3 spans 15 residues. The CDR3 here is CAGSWGLAGGETQYF. The CDR3 DNA follows: TGTGCCGGCAGCTGGGGACTAGCGGGGGGGGAGACCCAGTACTTC.